These 32 T cell receptor beta chains were all obtained from the same sample, sequenced in a study of identical twins. TCRdb re-analysed the 5' RACE reads in MiXCR, keeping a single row per CDR3 protein. Of 200,000 to 300,000 distinct CDR3 sequences listed, 8% to 11% are singletons. Source material: memory T cells sorted from blood. Every receptor here comes from a man in his fifties in good health.

A few counts support this clonotype. V is TRBV6-1 and J is TRBJ2-5, with D uncertain. Germline CDR1 and CDR2: MNHNS and SASEGT. The CDR3 length is 11 residues. V lost 4 bases, J lost 5 bases, and 5 bases lay in between. In nucleotides, the CDR3 is TGTGCCAGCAGTGCATTTGAGACCCAGTACTTC. It is translated as CASSAFETQYF.

This clonotype was detected ten times or more. The chain employs TRBV4-2 and TRBJ2-1, with 7 nucleotides matching TRBD2. CDR1 and CDR2 from the germline V gene are LGHNA and YNFKEQ. After removal of 0 bases from V and 0 bases from J, the junction contained 5 bases not matched to a gene. This CDR3 spans 17 amino acids. The DNA for the CDR3 is TGTGCCAGCAGCCAAGAAGTAGCGGGCGCCTCCTACAATGAGCAGTTCTTC. It codes for CASSQEVAGASYNEQFF.

This clonotype was seen repeatedly, ten times or more. The CDR3: CAIGRGTSYNEQFF. Here the CDR3 DNA reads TGTGCCATAGGGCGGGGTACGAGCTACAATGAGCAGTTCTTC. This chain connects TRBV10-3 to TRBJ2-1, with TRBD2 as a possible D gene (6 bases). This CDR3 has 14 residues. Germline CDR1 and CDR2: ENHRY and SYGVKD. Trimming stripped 9 bases from V and 3 bases from J, with 15 bases between.

The genes are TRBV3-1 and TRBJ2-2, with D possibly matching TRBD1 (6 bases). CDR3 length: 17 residues. Germline V CDR1 and CDR2: LGHDT, YNNKEL (reference sequence). Trimming left V 3 bases short and J 3 bases short, with 17 bases between. This CDR3 reads CASSHPLRDTYTGELFF. Here the CDR3 DNA reads TGTGCCAGCAGCCACCCCCTCCGGGACACCTACACCGGGGAGCTGTTTTTT.

Remarks on this clonotype: The junction and the germline gene differ at one end; a read error may be behind it. The chain carries TRBV12-3 or TRBV12-4 and TRBJ2-5; 9 bases fit TRBD2. This CDR3 is 17 amino acids long. The CDR3 protein is CDSSLARLAVEQETQYF. CDR3 coding DNA: TGTGACAGCAGTTTAGCTCGACTAGCGGTAGAACAAGAGACCCAGTACTTC.

This clonotype was recorded many times. This chain links TRBV5-1 with TRBJ1-4, with TRBD1 as a possible D gene (5 bases). V lost 0 bases, J lost 8 bases, and 17 bases lay in between. CDR1 SGHRS and CDR2 YFSETQ come from the germline V gene. This CDR3 contains 16 residues. CDR3 protein: CASSLAAAGTGEKLFF. In DNA, the CDR3 is TGCGCCAGCAGCTTGGCCGCGGCAGGGACTGGCGAAAAACTGTTTTTT.

CDR3 bases: TGTGCCAGCAGCCCGCTAGCGGGGTCCACCGGGGAGCTGTTTTTT. Protein product: CASSPLAGSTGELFF. The V and J genes are TRBV7-2 and TRBJ2-2; 9 bases are shared with TRBD2. The CDR3 consists of 15 residues. The junction had 5 bases not matched to a gene; V was cut back by 5 bases and J by 4 bases. Germline-derived CDR1 and CDR2 are SGHTA and FQGNSA.

This clonotype was observed at least ten times. This chain links TRBV12-3 or TRBV12-4 with TRBJ1-4; possible D gene TRBD1, 5 bases. Trimming took 6 bases from V and 1 from J, leaving 18 bases between them. CDR3 length equals 17 residues. In DNA, the CDR3 is TGTGCCAGCAGGCCTCTTACAGGAGGAGGAACTAATGAAAAACTGTTTTTT. Residues: CASRPLTGGGTNEKLFF.

The J gene is TRBJ1-1, the V gene TRBV3-1; the D is unclear. From germline, CDR1 is LGHDT and CDR2 YNNKEL (reference sequence). V was shortened by 1 base and J by 7 bases, with 10 bases between the two germline ends. The CDR3 sequence is 13 residues long. CDR3 bases: TGTGCCAGCAGCCAAGGGGTCCGCGGTGAAGCTTTCTTT. Its protein product is CASSQGVRGEAFF.

This clonotype was counted at least ten times. This chain joins TRBV12-3 or TRBV12-4 and TRBJ1-1; 9 positions agree with TRBD1. After removal of 5 bases from V and 1 base from J, the junction contained 2 bases not matched to a gene. The CDR3 is made up of 14 amino acids. DNA of the CDR3: TGTGCCAGCAGTACGGACAGGGGGAACACTGAAGCTTTCTTT. Translating gives CASSTDRGNTEAFF.

V and J are TRBV6-1 and TRBJ1-1; D is possibly TRBD1 (6 bases). The CDR3 spans 13 residues. Germline CDR1 and CDR2: MNHNS and SASEGT. V was pared by 7 bases and J by 1 base, with 10 bases between. The CDR3 region has the DNA TGTGCCAGCACTCTGGGACAGAACACTGAAGCTTTCTTT. As protein: CASTLGQNTEAFF.

The chain uses TRBV23-1 and TRBJ2-7, with D tentatively TRBD1 (6 bases). TRBV23-1 is flagged as an ORF with uncertain function. The germline V and J ends were trimmed by 0 bases and 3 bases, with 15 bases remaining between them. CDR3 length: 16 amino acids. The CDR3 sequence is CASSQSEGGNIYEQYF. The CDR3 region has the DNA TGCGCCAGCAGTCAATCTGAAGGGGGAAATATCTACGAGCAGTACTTC.

The chain combines TRBV4-3 with TRBJ2-1, with D tentatively TRBD2 (5 bases). Germline CDR1 reads LGHNA; CDR2 reads YSLEER. CDR3 length: 15 residues. Trimming removed 0 bases from V and 9 bases from J, with 15 bases in between. In DNA form, the CDR3 reads TGCGCCAGCAGCCAAGAGGTGAGGGTACGGGGTGAGCAGTTCTTC. It codes for CASSQEVRVRGEQFF.

Ten or more counts support this clonotype. The V call is TRBV29-1, the J call TRBJ2-7; 8 bases line up with TRBD1. V gave up 0 bases and J gave up 1 base; unmatched junction bases: 8. Germline CDR1 SQVTM, CDR2 ANQGSEA. The CDR3 contains 16 residues. The chain's CDR3 is CSVEDMAGGLSYEQYF. In nucleotides, the CDR3 is TGCAGCGTTGAAGATATGGCAGGGGGCCTATCCTACGAGCAGTACTTC.

At least ten counts were recorded for this clonotype. The V and J genes are TRBV20-1 and TRBJ1-1; no clear D. Per germline, CDR1 DFQATT and CDR2 SNEGSKA (reference sequence). With 0 bases removed from V and 1 base from J, the gap between germline ends came to 9 bases. The CDR3 has 14 residues. The CDR3 loop reads CSARDRTKNTEAFF. DNA of the CDR3: TGCAGTGCTAGAGACCGCACAAAGAACACTGAAGCTTTCTTT.

This chain joins TRBV6-6 and TRBJ2-7; maybe TRBD1 (6 bases). V dropped 5 bases and J dropped 9 bases, with 14 bases sitting between them. CDR1 MNHNY and CDR2 SVGAGI come from the germline V gene (reference sequence). This CDR3 contains 12 residues. CDR3 sequence (DNA): TGTGCCAGCAGTCTCGGGTTGGACAGGCAGTACTTC. It yields the protein CASSLGLDRQYF.

The V and J genes are TRBV6-1 and TRBJ2-1; D tentatively fits TRBD1 or TRBD2 (5 bases each). Trimming left V 11 bases short and J 5 bases short, with 19 bases between. Germline values: CDR1 MNHNS, CDR2 SASEGT. The CDR3 covers 14 residues. The CDR3 is CAGGRRIFHNEQFF. CDR3 DNA sequence: TGTGCCGGGGGTCGGAGGATCTTCCACAATGAGCAGTTCTTC.

The table lists this clonotype with many counts. The CDR3 spells CASSLIFRENTEAFF. CDR3 DNA sequence: TGTGCCAGCAGCTTAATTTTTCGAGAGAACACTGAAGCTTTCTTT. The chain couples TRBV7-9 to TRBJ1-1; D gene ambiguous. The CDR3 totals 15 residues. Germline CDR1 and CDR2: SEHNR and FQNEAQ (reference sequence). Trimming stripped 2 bases from V and 1 base from J, with 11 bases between. Variable domain in full (rest from reference TRBV7-9 and TRBJ1-1): DTGVSQNPRHKITKRGQNVTFRCDPISEHNRLYWYRQTLGQGPEFLTYFQNEAQLEKSRLLSDRFSAERPKGSFSTLEIQRTEQGDSAMYLCASSLIFRENTEAFFGQGTRLTVV.

This clonotype was observed at least ten times. The chain couples TRBV4-1 to TRBJ2-2; 8 positions agree with TRBD2. Germline V gene data show CDR1 as MGHRA and CDR2 as YSYEKL. With 5 bases clipped from V and 5 bases from J, the junction kept 10 bases outside the gene matches. The CDR3 sequence is 16 residues long. CDR3 residues: CASSFFGGAGTGELFF. CDR3 nucleotides: TGCGCCAGCAGCTTCTTCGGGGGGGCCGGAACCGGGGAGCTGTTTTTT.

The V and J genes are TRBV18 and TRBJ2-1; 13 nucleotides match TRBD2. Trimming took 7 bases from V and 5 from J; bases not matched to a gene: 5. This CDR3 comprises 15 residues. Germline values: CDR1 KGHSH, CDR2 LQKENI. CDR3 amino acids: CASFLTSGRNNEQFF. The CDR3 bases are TGTGCCAGCTTTTTGACTAGCGGGAGGAACAATGAGCAGTTCTTC.

V gene TRBV3-1 combines with J gene TRBJ2-7; TRBD1 agrees at 8 bases. Germline CDR1 reads LGHDT; CDR2 reads YNNKEL (reference sequence). V lost 1 base to trimming and J lost 3 bases; unmatched junction nucleotides: 2. The CDR3 totals 14 residues. CDR3 loop: CASSQVTGGYEQYF. CDR3 bases: TGTGCCAGCAGCCAAGTCACAGGGGGCTACGAGCAGTACTTC.

This clonotype was detected many times. The CDR3 sequence: CASRGDGASYEQYF. The CDR3 DNA reads TGTGCCAGCAGGGGGGACGGAGCCTCCTACGAGCAGTACTTC. The chain recombines TRBV6-1 with TRBJ2-7; D possibly uses TRBD1 or TRBD2 (5 bases each). Trimming took 6 bases from V and 0 from J, leaving 12 bases between them. The germline gives CDR1 MNHNS, CDR2 SASEGT. This CDR3 has 14 amino acids.

This chain connects TRBV5-6 to TRBJ2-5, with D hard to call. The CDR3 runs to 12 residues. The V gene lost 5 bases and the J gene lost 5 bases, with 10 bases spanning the gap. CDR1 and CDR2 (germline): SGHDT, YYEEEE. The CDR3 coding sequence is TGTGCCAGCAGTGCCTTTTTGGAGACCCAGTACTTC. This gives the protein CASSAFLETQYF.

This clonotype was recorded a few times. V is TRBV11-2 and J is TRBJ2-3; TRBD2 agrees at 10 bases. With 5 bases clipped from V and 1 base from J, the junction kept 12 bases outside the gene matches. This CDR3 is built from 18 residues. CDR1 and CDR2 from the germline V gene are SGHAT and FQNNGV. This CDR3 is CASSPPWLAGAGTDTQYF. As DNA, the CDR3 is TGTGCCAGCAGCCCCCCCTGGCTAGCGGGGGCTGGCACAGATACGCAGTATTTT.

This sequence joins TRBV15 and TRBJ2-7, with D unresolved. V was pared by 0 bases and J by 0 bases, with 9 bases between. The germline gives CDR1 LNHNV, CDR2 YYDKDF (reference sequence). There are 15 residues in the CDR3. The CDR3 region has the DNA TGTGCCACCAGCAGAGATTATGGCGGCTCCTACGAGCAGTACTTC. Amino acids: CATSRDYGGSYEQYF.

The CDR3 sequence: CSALFSGGPTDTQYF. CDR3 nucleotides: TGCAGTGCCCTCTTTAGCGGGGGGCCCACAGATACGCAGTATTTT. V and J are TRBV20-1 and TRBJ2-3; 10 bases line up with TRBD2. V gave up 6 bases and J gave up 2 bases; unmatched junction bases: 8. The CDR3 consists of 15 residues. Germline CDR1 is DFQATT and CDR2 is SNEGSKA (reference sequence).

This clonotype came up a few times. This rearrangement joins TRBV7-7 to TRBJ2-7; D is unresolved. Germline V gene lookup returns CDR1 SSHAT and CDR2 FNYEAQ (reference sequence). Trimming took off 3 bases at V and 5 bases at J, with 11 bases between the two ends. The CDR3 runs 13 residues. The CDR3 spells CASSLNSDHEQYF. For the CDR3, the DNA is TGTGCCAGCAGCTTGAACTCAGATCACGAGCAGTACTTC. Full variable domain (missing parts from reference TRBV7-7 and TRBJ2-7): GAGVSQSPRYKVTKRGQDVTLRCDPISSHATLYWYQQALGQGPEFLTYFNYEAQPDKSGLPSDRFSAERPEGSISTLTIQRTEQRDSAMYRCASSLNSDHEQYFGPGTRLTVT.

Details on this clonotype: The junction differs from germline at one of its ends, possibly a read error. V gene TRBV7-8 combines with J gene TRBJ2-3; TRBD2 might be the D (5 bases). This CDR3 comprises 17 residues. Germline-derived CDR1 and CDR2 are SGHVS and FQNEAQ. The CDR3 reads CAGSLWGSEVGTDTQYF. The CDR3 nucleotides read TGTGCCGGCAGCTTATGGGGTAGCGAGGTCGGCACAGATACGCAGTATTTT.

This clonotype was detected only a few times. The CDR3 spells CASSPGGVDTEAFF. The DNA for the CDR3 is TGTGCCAGCAGCCCGGGGGGGGTGGACACTGAAGCTTTCTTT. This sequence joins TRBV6-1 and TRBJ1-1; a weak D match, TRBD1 (5 bases). Trimming took 6 bases from V and 3 from J, leaving 14 bases between them. The germline gives CDR1 MNHNS, CDR2 SASEGT. The CDR3 sequence is 14 residues long.

This clonotype was seen only a few times. The chain couples TRBV10-3 to TRBJ2-7; 10 nucleotides agree with TRBD1. CDR3 size: 13 residues. Germline CDR1 and CDR2: ENHRY and SYGVKD. V lost 4 bases and J lost 6; bases outside the gene matches: 3. CDR3 DNA sequence: TGTGCCATCAGTGCTGGGACAGGGGTCGAGCAGTACTTC. This gives the protein CAISAGTGVEQYF.

V gene TRBV28 combines with J gene TRBJ2-7; D tentatively reads TRBD1 or TRBD2 (5 bases each). The germline V gene encodes CDR1 MDHEN and CDR2 SYDVKM. V lost 7 bases to trimming and J lost 12 bases, with 22 bases between them. The CDR3 spans 13 residues. The CDR3 reads CASTTGAGAGAYF. The CDR3 bases are TGTGCCAGCACTACCGGGGCAGGCGCTGGGGCGTACTTC.

V is TRBV9 and J is TRBJ2-1; maybe TRBD2 (5 bases). Trimming took 3 bases from V and 8 from J, leaving 6 bases between them. CDR1 and CDR2 from the germline V gene are SGDLS and YYNGEE. The CDR3 has 11 residues. CDR3: CASSGGYEQFF. DNA of the CDR3: TGTGCCAGCAGCGGAGGGTATGAGCAGTTCTTC. The whole variable domain, remainder taken from reference TRBV9 and TRBJ2-1, is DSGVTQTPKHLITATGQRVTLRCSPRSGDLSVYWYQQSLDQGLQFLIQYYNGEERAKGNILERFSAQQFPDLHSELNLSSLELGDSALYFCASSGGYEQFFGPGTRLTVL.